This T cell receptor beta chain was recorded in a study of CD8 T cells in Susac syndrome. Random-hexamer reverse transcription was applied to about 0.45 to 1 ug RNA. Amplification of TCR beta CDR3 used immunoSEQ multiplex PCR across 54 Vbeta and 13 Jbeta. TCRdb reanalysed the immunoSEQ multiplex PCR reads using MiXCR and keeps one entry per CDR3 protein. The data contain more than 40,000 distinct CDR3 sequences, 80% to 95% of them singletons. The CDR3 contains 15 residues. Germline-derived CDR1 and CDR2 are SGDLS and YYNGEE. The ends lost 0 bases at V and 3 bases at J; junction bases unmatched: 6. This clonotype was sampled from a human donor in good health. The sequencing input was CD8+ T cells from PBMCs. V and J are TRBV9 and TRBJ2-7, with 7 bases fitting TRBD2. CDR3 nucleotides: TGTGCCAGCAGCGTAGATGGCGGGAGTATCTACGAGCAGTACTTC. It translates to CASSVDGGSIYEQYF.